This TCR beta chain originates from a study of blood T cell repertoires in COVID-19. Whole-study context: The United States, Italy and Spain provided the acute and convalescent COVID-19 samples.

Patients at the Seattle site were enrolled during active infection and followed longitudinally. Trimming pared 5 bases from V and 4 bases from J, leaving 14 bases between. There are 15 residues in the CDR3. The V gene's germline CDR1 is SEHNR and CDR2 FQNEAQ (reference sequence). There are a few counts of this clone. As processed by the authors: Estimation of nucleated cell counts was performed using reference gene primer amplification. Some clones are missing from TCRdb's copy, which holds only in-frame ones; the method was immunoSEQ multiplex PCR. Clone size and V and J calls were adopted from that table, with D and trimming inferred from the DNA. The sample contains approximately 150,000 clones, around 87% of which appear only once.

The chain has TRBV7-9 and TRBJ1-4; weak D call: TRBD1 (6 bases). This clonotype was obtained from an elderly woman with COVID-19, enrolled during active disease. The sequenced sample consisted of peripheral blood. The CDR3 protein is CASSRSLGGNEKLFF. The CDR3, as DNA: TGTGCCAGCAGCCGAAGTTTAGGGGGTAATGAAAAACTGTTTTTT.